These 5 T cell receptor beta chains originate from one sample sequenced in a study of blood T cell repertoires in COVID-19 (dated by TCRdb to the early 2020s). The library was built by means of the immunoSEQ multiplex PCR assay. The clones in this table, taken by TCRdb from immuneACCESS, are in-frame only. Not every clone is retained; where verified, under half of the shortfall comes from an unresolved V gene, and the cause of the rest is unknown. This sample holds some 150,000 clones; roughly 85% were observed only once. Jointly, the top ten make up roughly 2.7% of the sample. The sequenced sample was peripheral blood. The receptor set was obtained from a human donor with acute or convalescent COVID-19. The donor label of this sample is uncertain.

DNA for the CDR3: TGTGCCAGCAGTCTACAGAATCAGCCCCAGCATTTT. Its protein product is CASSLQNQPQHF. The rearrangement joins TRBV28 to TRBJ1-5, with D unclear. CDR3 length: 12 residues. The germline CDR1 and CDR2 sequences are MDHEN and SYDVKM. V shed 5 bases and J shed 4 bases, with 6 bases lying between them.

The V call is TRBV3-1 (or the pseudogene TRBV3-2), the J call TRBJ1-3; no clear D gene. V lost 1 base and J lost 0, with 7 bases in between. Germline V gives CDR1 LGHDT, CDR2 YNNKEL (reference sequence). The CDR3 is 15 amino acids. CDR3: CASSQGVNSGNTIYF. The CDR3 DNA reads TGTGCCAGCAGCCAAGGCGTTAACTCTGGAAACACCATATATTTT.

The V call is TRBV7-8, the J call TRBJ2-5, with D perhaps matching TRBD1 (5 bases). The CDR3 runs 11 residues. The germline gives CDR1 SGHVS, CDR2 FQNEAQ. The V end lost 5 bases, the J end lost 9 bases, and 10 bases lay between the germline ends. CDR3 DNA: TGTGCCAGCAGCCCAGGGTGGGCCCAGTACTTC. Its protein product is CASSPGWAQYF.

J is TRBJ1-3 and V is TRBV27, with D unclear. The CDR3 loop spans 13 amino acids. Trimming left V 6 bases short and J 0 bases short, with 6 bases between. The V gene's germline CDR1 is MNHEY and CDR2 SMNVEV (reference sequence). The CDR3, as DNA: TGTGCCAGCAGCCTCGTCTCTGGAAACACCATATATTTT. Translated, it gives CASSLVSGNTIYF.

The CDR3 is CATRSSGRGSYNEQFF. In DNA form, the CDR3 reads TGTGCCACCAGGTCTAGCGGGAGGGGATCCTACAATGAGCAGTTCTTC. The V call is TRBV15, the J call TRBJ2-1; TRBD2 matches 12 bases. The germline CDR1 and CDR2 sequences are LNHNV and YYDKDF (reference sequence). The CDR3 extends over 16 amino acids. With V trimmed by 6 bases and J by 1 base, 4 bases remained unmatched.